One sample yielded the 28 T cell receptor beta chains listed below, sequenced in a study of cytomegalovirus exposure and HLA in healthy donors. It was with 60 Vbeta and 13 Jbeta primers that the PCR ran. Only in-frame clones appear in the TCRdb table, and some are missing; sequencing was by immunoSEQ multiplex PCR. The data contain some 180,000 clones, around 80% of them singletons. The sequenced sample was PBMCs. The receptors here all came from a male donor in good health and CMV-seronegative.

This clone has just one count. This rearrangement joins TRBV10-2 to TRBJ1-5, with D tentatively TRBD1 (6 bases). Trimming left V 3 bases short and J 1 base short, with 7 bases between. This CDR3 spans 14 amino acids. In germline, CDR1 is WSHSY, CDR2 SAAADI. CDR3 sequence: CASSDGQSNQPQHF. The DNA for the CDR3 is TGCGCCAGCAGTGACGGACAGAGCAATCAGCCCCAGCATTTT.

This sequence joins TRBV7-2 and TRBJ2-7, with TRBD2 matching over 10 bases. The CDR3 has 15 residues. Germline V gives CDR1 SGHTA, CDR2 FQGNSA. The V gene end was trimmed by 7 bases and the J gene end by 2 bases; junction bases not matched to a gene: 8. This CDR3 reads CASNTIAGGTYEQYF. CDR3 sequence (DNA): TGTGCCAGCAACACCATAGCGGGGGGTACCTACGAGCAGTACTTC.

For the CDR3, the DNA is TGTGCCAGCAGCTTAAACGCGAACTATGGCTACACCTTC. As protein: CASSLNANYGYTF. This sequence joins TRBV7-2 and TRBJ1-2; D gene uncertain. Trimming stripped 2 bases from V and 2 bases from J, with 6 bases between. The CDR3 is made up of 13 amino acids. The germline V gene encodes CDR1 SGHTA and CDR2 FQGNSA.

The CDR3 sequence: CASSLGARASSYNSPLHF. The CDR3 coding sequence is TGTGCCAGCAGCTTAGGGGCCAGGGCGAGCTCCTATAATTCACCCCTCCACTTT. This rearrangement joins TRBV7-2 to TRBJ1-6; possibly TRBD1 for D (5 bases). The V gene's germline CDR1 is SGHTA and CDR2 FQGNSA. The length of the CDR3 is 18 residues. V lost 1 base to trimming and J lost 0 bases, with 13 bases between them. Full variable domain (remainder filled in from reference TRBV7-2 and TRBJ1-6): GAGVSQSPSNKVTEKGKDVELRCDPISGHTALYWYRQSLGQGLEFLIYFQGNSAPDKSGLPSDRFSAERTGGSVSTLTIQRTQQEDSAVYLCASSLGARASSYNSPLHFGNGTRLTVT.

The V gene is TRBV5-8, the J gene TRBJ2-1; 13 bases align to TRBD2. J gave up 2 bases and V 3 bases, and 2 bases lay outside the gene matches. The length of the CDR3 is 16 residues. CDR1 SGHTS and CDR2 YDEGEE come from the germline V gene. In DNA, the CDR3 is TGTGCCAGCAGCTCCACTAGCGGGGGGGCCTACAATGAGCAGTTCTTC. This codes for CASSSTSGGAYNEQFF. The full variable domain, completed using reference TRBV5-8 and TRBJ2-1, is EAGVTQSPTHLIKTRGQQATLRCSPISGHTSVYWYQQALGLGLQFLLWYDEGEERNRGNFPPRFSGRQFPNYSSELNVNALELEDSALYLCASSSTSGGAYNEQFFGPGTRLTVL.

The chain uses TRBV2 and TRBJ2-3, with 7 bases matching TRBD2. Germline V gives CDR1 SNHLY, CDR2 FYNNEI. The CDR3 has 15 amino acids. After removal of 4 bases from V and 2 bases from J, the junction contained 6 bases not matched to a gene. CDR3 in amino acids: CASSGRGSYTDTQYF. The CDR3 bases are TGTGCCAGCAGTGGGCGGGGGTCATACACAGATACGCAGTATTTT.

V and J are TRBV18 and TRBJ1-3; D might be TRBD1 (6 bases). This CDR3 has 15 amino acids. Trimming shortened V by 0 bases and J by 1 base, and 7 bases separated the two germline ends. The V gene's germline CDR1 is KGHSH and CDR2 LQKENI. The CDR3 DNA sequence: TGTGCCAGCTCACCACCGGGGGCGTCTGGAAACACCATATATTTT. This sequence encodes CASSPPGASGNTIYF.

Comments on this clone: Distinct nucleotide sequences in the sample also encode this CDR3. The chain is built from TRBV5-1 and TRBJ1-3, with a possible D match to TRBD1 (5 bases). V lost 4 bases and J lost 0, with 14 bases in between. CDR3 size: 16 residues. Germline V lookup: CDR1 SGHRS, CDR2 YFSETQ. CDR3 residues: CASSLGLTGSGNTIYF. The CDR3 DNA follows: TGCGCCAGCAGCCTGGGACTTACGGGCTCTGGAAACACCATATATTTT.

There are a few counts of this clone. V usage is TRBV30 and J usage is TRBJ1-1, with a tentative D call TRBD1 (6 bases). The CDR3 has 13 residues. Germline CDR1 and CDR2: GTSNPN and SVGIG (reference sequence). Deletions cut 1 base from V and 1 base from J, with 7 bases between. CDR3 DNA: TGTGCCTGGAGTGAACAGGGGAACACTGAAGCTTTCTTT. Translating it yields CAWSEQGNTEAFF. Full variable domain (missing parts from reference TRBV30 and TRBJ1-1): SQTIHQWPATLVQPVGSPLSLECTVEGTSNPNLYWYRQAAGRGLQLLFYSVGIGQISSEVPQNLSASRPQDRQFILSSKKLLLSDSGFYLCAWSEQGNTEAFFGQGTRLTVV.

This chain links TRBV9 with TRBJ1-3, with 7 bases fitting TRBD1. This CDR3 spans 17 amino acids. The trim removed 3 bases at V and 0 bases at J, leaving 9 bases unmatched. CDR1 SGDLS and CDR2 YYNGEE come from the germline V gene. In DNA, the CDR3 is TGTGCCAGCAGCGGGGGGACAGCAATACTCTCTGGAAACACCATATATTTT. Encoded protein: CASSGGTAILSGNTIYF. Complete variable domain (other parts from reference TRBV9 and TRBJ1-3): DSGVTQTPKHLITATGQRVTLRCSPRSGDLSVYWYQQSLDQGLQFLIQYYNGEERAKGNILERFSAQQFPDLHSELNLSSLELGDSALYFCASSGGTAILSGNTIYFGEGSWLTVV.

There are a few counts of this clone. The chain recombines TRBV5-1 with TRBJ2-2; 7 nucleotides agree with TRBD1. Germline V gene data show CDR1 as SGHRS and CDR2 as YFSETQ. The CDR3 has 15 amino acids. The trim removed 4 bases at V and 1 base at J, leaving 4 bases unmatched. CDR3 amino acids: CASSLGQMNTGELFF. Here the CDR3 DNA reads TGCGCCAGCAGCCTGGGACAGATGAACACCGGGGAGCTGTTTTTT.

This rearrangement joins TRBV6-1 to TRBJ2-7, with D maybe TRBD1 (6 bases). This CDR3 has 13 residues. Germline V CDR1 and CDR2: MNHNS, SASEGT. V was clipped by 2 bases and J by 6 bases, with 11 bases between them. The CDR3, as DNA: TGTGCCAGCAGTGAACGAACAGGGTCCGAGCAGTACTTC. Amino acids: CASSERTGSEQYF.

This chain uses TRBV2 with TRBJ2-5; perhaps TRBD2 as D (6 bases). The CDR3 sequence is 14 residues long. With 5 bases removed from V and 5 bases from J, the gap between germline ends came to 15 bases. Germline V CDR1 and CDR2: SNHLY, FYNNEI. The CDR3 here is CASSTTGRLETQYF. The CDR3, as DNA: TGTGCCAGCAGTACTACCGGGAGACTCGAGACCCAGTACTTC.

The chain links TRBV6-1 to TRBJ1-2; 8 bases are shared with TRBD1. The V gene end was trimmed by 4 bases and the J gene end by 0 bases; junction bases not matched to a gene: 10. Germline V gene lookup returns CDR1 MNHNS and CDR2 SASEGT. The CDR3 consists of 17 residues. The DNA of the CDR3 is TGTGCCAGCAGTGTCCCCGACAGGGGCCGAACTAACTATGGCTACACCTTC. Its protein is CASSVPDRGRTNYGYTF.

The chain joins TRBV5-1 to TRBJ2-6; D is unclear. Germline V gene data show CDR1 as SGHRS and CDR2 as YFSETQ. The CDR3 covers 14 residues. Trimming cost V 4 bases and J 0 bases, with 5 bases left between them. This chain's CDR3 is CASSLSSGANVLTF. For the CDR3, the DNA is TGCGCCAGCAGCCTGAGCTCTGGGGCCAACGTCCTGACTTTC.

CDR3 protein: CASSEGRGLTGELFF. The CDR3, as DNA: TGTGCCAGCAGTGAAGGCAGGGGGCTTACCGGGGAGCTGTTTTTT. The J gene is TRBJ2-2, the V gene TRBV6-4, with 8 positions matching TRBD1. With V trimmed by 3 bases and J by 5 bases, 5 bases remained unmatched. This CDR3 contains 15 residues. The germline V gene has CDR1 MRHNA and CDR2 SNTAGT.

This clone was found once. The chain is built from TRBV18 and TRBJ1-4, with D possibly TRBD1 on 5 matching bases. Trimming pared 3 bases from V and 4 bases from J, leaving 6 bases between. Per germline, CDR1 KGHSH and CDR2 LQKENI. The CDR3 has 13 residues. The CDR3 reads CASSPDSNEKLFF. The CDR3 DNA is TGTGCCAGCTCACCCGACAGTAATGAAAAACTGTTTTTT.

In nucleotides, the CDR3 is TGCAGCGTATATGACAGACCTGAAGCTTTCTTT. It yields the protein CSVYDRPEAFF. The chain couples TRBV29-1 to TRBJ1-1; a weak D match, TRBD1 (5 bases). V lost 6 bases and J 6 bases, leaving 11 bases between the germline ends. CDR1 SQVTM and CDR2 ANQGSEA come from the germline V gene. The length of the CDR3 is 11 residues.

The chain has TRBV27 and TRBJ2-6, with D unclear. V was clipped by 6 bases and J by 6 bases, with 9 bases between them. CDR1 is MNHEY and CDR2 is SMNVEV in the germline V gene (reference sequence). The CDR3 spans 13 residues. The CDR3 nucleotides read TGTGCCAGCAGCTTTATTTCGGCCAACGTCCTGACTTTC. Its translation is CASSFISANVLTF.

This clone was detected once. This rearrangement joins TRBV29-1 to TRBJ2-3, with 11 bases fitting TRBD1. V was pared by 5 bases and J by 6 bases, with 10 bases of the junction left unmatched. This CDR3 has 15 residues. In germline, CDR1 is SQVTM, CDR2 ANQGSEA. The DNA of the CDR3 is TGCAGCGTTAACCTGGGACAGGGGGAATTCGATACGCAGTATTTT. Translated, it gives CSVNLGQGEFDTQYF.

This clone was observed a single time. The gene calls are TRBV5-6 and TRBJ1-4; D unresolved. V was cut by 4 bases and J by 11 bases, with 18 bases left in between. The CDR3 has 14 amino acids. The germline V gene has CDR1 SGHDT and CDR2 YYEEEE. The CDR3 spells CASSHLQSREKLFF. CDR3 DNA sequence: TGTGCCAGCAGCCATCTACAATCCCGGGAGAAACTGTTTTTT. Supplemented by reference TRBV5-6 and TRBJ1-4, the full variable domain reads DAGVTQSPTHLIKTRGQQVTLRCSPKSGHDTVSWYQQALGQGPQFIFQYYEEEERQRGNFPDRFSGHQFPNYSSELNVNALLLGDSALYLCASSHLQSREKLFFGSGTQLSVL.

Here the CDR3 DNA reads TGTGCCAGCAGCTCCTCAGGGGGCGGTGAAGCTTTCTTT. Residues: CASSSSGGGEAFF. V and J are TRBV7-8 and TRBJ1-1, with 8 bases fitting TRBD1. This CDR3 contains 13 residues. Germline V gene lookup returns CDR1 SGHVS and CDR2 FQNEAQ. V shed 4 bases, J shed 7 bases, and the junction held 5 bases outside the gene matches.

The J gene is TRBJ1-1, the V gene TRBV5-1, with 9 bases identical to TRBD1. This CDR3 has 14 residues. Germline CDR1 SGHRS, CDR2 YFSETQ. With 7 bases clipped from V and 0 bases from J, the junction kept 4 bases outside the gene matches. The CDR3 nucleotides read TGCGCCAGCGGACAGGGGACCTTGAACACTGAAGCTTTCTTT. Its translation: CASGQGTLNTEAFF.

V is TRBV7-8 and J is TRBJ1-1; 10 bases map to TRBD1. Per germline, CDR1 SGHVS and CDR2 FQNEAQ. This CDR3 is 16 amino acids long. Losses at the gene ends were 4 bases for V and 4 bases for J; bases not matched to a gene: 9. The CDR3 is CASSSGTGVSGTEAFF. The CDR3, as DNA: TGTGCCAGCAGCTCCGGGACAGGGGTCTCGGGCACTGAAGCTTTCTTT.

The V and J genes are TRBV5-1 and TRBJ2-5, with a possible D match to TRBD1 (5 bases). The CDR3 totals 15 residues. CDR1 and CDR2 (germline): SGHRS, YFSETQ. V gave up 3 bases and J gave up 2 bases, with 14 bases separating them. CDR3 DNA: TGCGCCAGCAGCTCCACTCCGACAGCACAAGAGACCCAGTACTTC. This encodes CASSSTPTAQETQYF. The full variable domain, with the rest looked up from reference TRBV5-1 and TRBJ2-5, is KAGVTQTPRYLIKTRGQQVTLSCSPISGHRSVSWYQQTPGQGLQFLFEYFSETQRNKGNFPGRFSGRQFSNSRSEMNVSTLELGDSALYLCASSSTPTAQETQYFGPGTRLLVL.

The chain recombines TRBV20-1 with TRBJ1-2; D gene uncertain. The CDR3 is 11 amino acids. The V and J ends lost 6 bases and 8 bases respectively, with 13 bases between them. Germline CDR1 reads DFQATT; CDR2 reads SNEGSKA (reference sequence). The CDR3 loop is CSAMLRAGYTF. In DNA form, the CDR3 reads TGCAGTGCGATGTTGAGGGCGGGCTACACCTTC.

J is TRBJ2-2 and V is TRBV6-5, with 7 bases aligning to TRBD2. The CDR3 runs to 15 residues. With V trimmed by 2 bases and J by 6 bases, 6 bases remained unmatched. CDR1 MNHEY and CDR2 SVGAGI come from the germline V gene. In DNA form, the CDR3 reads TGTGCCAGCAGTTACGCCTCAGGGAGGGCCGGGGAGCTGTTTTTT. Translated, it gives CASSYASGRAGELFF.

This clone was counted a few times. V usage is TRBV2 and J usage is TRBJ2-3; D unresolved. CDR1 is SNHLY, CDR2 FYNNEI, per germline. V lost 4 bases to trimming and J lost 1 base, with 9 bases between them. The CDR3 has 14 amino acids. The CDR3 DNA sequence: TGTGCCAGCAGTGGCGGATTTGGCACAGATACGCAGTATTTT. It translates to CASSGGFGTDTQYF.